This T cell receptor (beta chain) was captured in a study of technical replicates of blood from a few donors. TCRdb's table, derived via immunoSEQ multiplex PCR, lists solely in-frame clones and lacks some. The table records about 73,000 clones, roughly 93% of them present only once. V shed 1 base and J 2 bases; nucleotides not matched to a gene: 11. This CDR3 is built from 19 residues. Germline CDR1 is SGHAT and CDR2 is FQNNGV. The chain employs TRBV11-2 and TRBJ2-2; 9 bases agree with TRBD2. The sample was T cells isolated from PBMCs. The TCR was taken from a human donor in good health. CDR3 in amino acids: CASSLVWREGQGNTGELFF. CDR3 coding DNA: TGTGCCAGCAGCTTAGTCTGGCGGGAGGGCCAGGGTAACACCGGGGAGCTGTTTTTT.